Listed below are T cell receptor beta chains from one sample, sequenced in a study of human T cells and chemical hapten exposure. TCRdb re-analysed the RACE reads in MiXCR, keeping a single row per CDR3 protein. This table holds about 120,000 distinct CDR3 sequences, around 15% found once. The sequences come from whole blood, collected in connection with sensitization to the hapten diphenylcyclopropenone (DPC). The receptors derive from a man younger than 30 with alopecia areata. Some clones in this sample may be carry-over from other donors' samples. CDR3s include the opening cysteine and the closing phenylalanine or tryptophan. Each record gives: D gene, V gene, J gene, clone size, CDR3 DNA, CDR3 protein. A D gene is named only where the DNA matches it firmly. Rows may omit the clone size; those that give it use once, few, many or a size class.

NA	TRBV5-1	TRBJ1-2	NA	TGCGCCAGCAGCTTGGACAGGCCGGATGGCTACACCTTC	CASSLDRPDGYTF
TRBD1	TRBV18	TRBJ1-4	NA	TGTGCCAGCTCACCCCGGACAGGGGAAGATGAAAAACTGTTTTTT	CASSPRTGEDEKLFF
TRBD1	TRBV20-1	TRBJ1-6	NA	TGCAGTGCCCCGGACAGGTCCAGCTCCTATAATTCACCCCTCCACTTT	CSAPDRSSSYNSPLHF
NA	TRBV7-3	TRBJ1-6	few	TGTGCCAGCAGCTTAACGGGGCAGGGGACCTCACCCCTCCACTTT	CASSLTGQGTSPLHF
NA	TRBV18	TRBJ1-5	few	TGTGCCAGCTCACTCAGCCCCGGTCAGCCCCAGCATTTT	CASSLSPGQPQHF
NA	TRBV11-3	TRBJ2-2	NA	TGTGCCAGCAGCTTCCACCTCTTACCGACGCGGGGCATCGAGAACACCGGGGAGCTGTTTTTT	CASSFHLLPTRGIENTGELFF
NA	TRBV4-3	TRBJ2-3	few	TGCGCCAGCAGCCAAGATCGGGGGCTTCGGAGGACAGATACGCAGTATTTT	CASSQDRGLRRTDTQYF
NA	TRBV28	TRBJ2-7	NA	TGTGCCAGCAGTTCGGATCCTGTGAGGGTGTTCGAGCAGTACTTC	CASSSDPVRVFEQYF
TRBD1	TRBV18	TRBJ1-1	NA	TGTGCCAGCTCACCGACGGTTCCGCAGGGGGGCACTGAAGCTTTCTTT	CASSPTVPQGGTEAFF
NA	TRBV7-8	TRBJ1-6	NA	TGTGCCAGCAGCTTGGCGGGGTTCTCCTATAATTCACCCCTCCACTTT	CASSLAGFSYNSPLHF
NA	TRBV5-1	TRBJ2-5	many	TGCGCCAGCAGCTTTGGATCACAAGAGACCCAGTACTTC	CASSFGSQETQYF
NA	TRBV28	TRBJ1-5	NA	TGTGCCAGCAGTTTGATTGGGCAGCCCCAGCATTTT	CASSLIGQPQHF
NA	TRBV2	TRBJ1-1	NA	TGTGCCACCCCTCACCAGGGAATGAAAGCTTTCTTT	CATPHQGMKAFF
TRBD1	TRBV11-3	TRBJ1-1	NA	TGTGCCAGCAGCTCCCGGGGACAGGGGATGAACACTGAAGCTTTCTTT	CASSSRGQGMNTEAFF
TRBD2	TRBV7-7	TRBJ2-5	NA	TGTGCCAGCAGCGGACTAGCGGGGGAAGAGACCCAGTACTTC	CASSGLAGEETQYF
NA	TRBV3-1	TRBJ1-2	once	TGTGCCAGCAGCCAAGATGGCCCAACAGGGTTTAACTATGGCTACACCTTC	CASSQDGPTGFNYGYTF
NA	TRBV7-2	TRBJ2-5	NA	TGTGCCAGCAGCCCAAAAGGGGAAGAGACCCAGTACTTC	CASSPKGEETQYF
TRBD1	TRBV6-1	TRBJ2-3	NA	TGTGCCAGCAGTGAAACCGGACAGGGGAGGTACCAAGTCACAGATACGCAGTATTTT	CASSETGQGRYQVTDTQYF
TRBD2	TRBV29-1	TRBJ2-5	few	TGCAGCGCAGATGGACTAGCGAAACAAGAGACCCAGTACTTC	CSADGLAKQETQYF
NA	TRBV20-1	TRBJ1-5	NA	TGCAGTGTTAGACCACAGATTAGCAATCAGCCCCAGCATTTT	CSVRPQISNQPQHF
TRBD1	TRBV5-6	TRBJ2-7	few	TGTGCCAGCAGCGCCGGGACAGGGAAGGAGCAGTACTTC	CASSAGTGKEQYF
NA	TRBV12-5	TRBJ1-6	few	TGTGCTAGTGGTTTACGGCCCGCGGGGAGCTCCTATAATTCACCCCTCCACTTT	CASGLRPAGSSYNSPLHF
TRBD1	TRBV20-1	TRBJ2-1	NA	TGCAGTGCTAGAGGACAGGGGATCCCCTACAATGAGCAGTTCTTC	CSARGQGIPYNEQFF
NA	TRBV6-1	TRBJ1-6	few	TGTGCCAGCAGTGAAGTTCGGGATTCACCCCTCCACTTT	CASSEVRDSPLHF
NA	TRBV5-1	TRBJ2-7	few	TGCGCCAGCAGCCAGGGACTGACCGGGAGCGAGCAGTACTTC	CASSQGLTGSEQYF
NA	TRBV5-1	TRBJ1-2	NA	TGCGCCAGCAGCTTGAGTGTCAGGGCCCGCTATGGCTACACCTTC	CASSLSVRARYGYTF
NA	TRBV12-3/TRBV12-4	TRBJ1-5	NA	TGTGCCAGCAGTCCCCGGGACAACCTTTATAGCAATCAGCCCCAGCATTTT	CASSPRDNLYSNQPQHF
NA	TRBV7-2	TRBJ2-2	NA	TGTGCCAGCAGCCCCACGGCGGACCGTTCCGGGGAGCTGTTTTTT	CASSPTADRSGELFF
NA	TRBV12-3/TRBV12-4	TRBJ1-5	NA	TGTGCCAGCAGTGGCGGTGATAGCAATCAGCCCCAGCATTTT	CASSGGDSNQPQHF
NA	TRBV4-1	TRBJ2-5	NA	TGCGCCAGCAGCCATACAGGAGAAGAGACCCAGTACTTC	CASSHTGEETQYF
NA	TRBV5-1	TRBJ1-6	many	TGCGCCAGCAGGCTAGGGGCTAACTATAATTCACCCCTCCACTTT	CASRLGANYNSPLHF
TRBD1	TRBV20-1	TRBJ2-5	few	TGCAGTGCTAGAGAGGGACAGGGTACAGAGACCCAGTACTTC	CSAREGQGTETQYF
NA	TRBV7-3	TRBJ1-1	NA	TGTGCCAGCAGCCCGAGCCCGACAGGAAGGCACACTGAAGCTTTCTTT	CASSPSPTGRHTEAFF
NA	TRBV12-3/TRBV12-4	TRBJ1-1	NA	TGTGCCAGCAGTTTAGCGGCAGGGAAGAACACTGAAGCTTTCTTT	CASSLAAGKNTEAFF
NA	TRBV29-1	TRBJ1-5	NA	TGCAGCGTTGAAGGGGATAGCAATCAGCCCCAGCATTTT	CSVEGDSNQPQHF
TRBD2	TRBV11-2	TRBJ2-3	many	TGTGCCAGCAGCTTGTTAGCGGGGGGGAGTGTGGGCACAGATACGCAGTATTTT	CASSLLAGGSVGTDTQYF
NA	TRBV7-2	TRBJ1-1	NA	TGTGCCAGCAGCTTAGAGGTAGGGGTCGCTGAAGCTTTCTTT	CASSLEVGVAEAFF
NA	TRBV9	TRBJ2-3	NA	TGTGCCAGCAGCTCCCGAGGGAGCCCCCAGATCACAGATACGCAGTATTTT	CASSSRGSPQITDTQYF
NA	TRBV5-1	TRBJ1-1	many	TGCGCCAGCAGGAGGATGAACACTGAAGCTTTCTTT	CASRRMNTEAFF
NA	TRBV7-6	TRBJ1-4	many	TGTGCCAGCAGCTACCGTGCAACTAATGAAAAACTGTTTTTT	CASSYRATNEKLFF
NA	TRBV4-3	TRBJ1-1	few	TGCGCCAGCAGCCAAGGATTTACAGGGAACTCCAACACTGAAGCTTTCTTT	CASSQGFTGNSNTEAFF
NA	TRBV7-9	TRBJ1-2	many	TGTGCCAGCAGCTCCGCGCGGGTTTTCGTCTTTGGCTACACCTTC	CASSSARVFVFGYTF
TRBD1	TRBV7-2	TRBJ2-7	many	TGTGCCAGCAGCTTGGGACAGATTTCCTACGAGCAGTACTTC	CASSLGQISYEQYF
NA	TRBV28	TRBJ1-4	NA	TGTGCCAGCAGTTCCCAACAGGGTATCACTGAAAAACTGTTTTTT	CASSSQQGITEKLFF
TRBD2	TRBV18	TRBJ2-1	few	TGTGCCAGCTCACCCCTAGCGGGGGGGCAGTTCTTC	CASSPLAGGQFF
TRBD1	TRBV7-9	TRBJ1-2	few	TGTGCCAGCAGCACAGGGGGAGCGGGCTATGGCTACACCTTC	CASSTGGAGYGYTF
NA	TRBV3-1	TRBJ2-2	many	TGTGCCAGCAGGGAGGGGCCCTTCACCGGGGAGCTGTTTTTT	CASREGPFTGELFF
NA	TRBV7-3	TRBJ2-1	few	TGTGCCAGCAGCCCAAGTTACTCCTACAATGAGCAGTTCTTC	CASSPSYSYNEQFF
NA	TRBV6-4	TRBJ2-2	few	TGTGCCAGCATCCCCCGGCAGGGGACAAACACCGGGGAGCTGTTTTTT	CASIPRQGTNTGELFF
NA	TRBV28	TRBJ2-7	many	TGTGCCAGCAGGGGCGGGAACACCGGCTCCTACGAGCAGTACTTC	CASRGGNTGSYEQYF
TRBD1	TRBV18	TRBJ1-2	NA	TGTGCCAGCTCACTGGACAGGGAGTTTGGCTACACCTTC	CASSLDREFGYTF
TRBD1	TRBV7-2	TRBJ1-5	few	TGTGCCTCCGGGAGGGACAGGGAACAGCCCCAGCATTTT	CASGRDREQPQHF
NA	TRBV29-1	TRBJ1-4	NA	TGCAGCGTTGACGCCGGGGCTAATGAAAAACTGTTTTTT	CSVDAGANEKLFF
TRBD2	TRBV5-5	TRBJ2-5	few	TGTGCCAGCAGCCTGCGGGGGGCGAAAGAGACCCAGTACTTC	CASSLRGAKETQYF
NA	TRBV11-2	TRBJ1-6	few	TGTGCCAGCAGATCTCTTAATGGTTCACCCCTCCACTTT	CASRSLNGSPLHF
TRBD1	TRBV20-1	TRBJ2-1	NA	TGCAGTGCCCACCGGGACAGGGGCAATGAGCAGTTCTTC	CSAHRDRGNEQFF
NA	TRBV7-9	TRBJ1-2	few	TGTGCCAGCAGCCCATCAGACCCGGGTTCTGGCTACACCTTC	CASSPSDPGSGYTF
NA	TRBV27	TRBJ2-5	NA	TGTGCCAGAAGAGGGGTAGGCGAGACCCAGTACTTC	CARRGVGETQYF
TRBD1	TRBV6-2/TRBV6-3	TRBJ1-5	many	TGTGCCAGCAGTGATACAGGGGGCGGCAATCAGCCCCAGCATTTT	CASSDTGGGNQPQHF
NA	TRBV10-2	TRBJ1-2	NA	TGCGCCAGCAGTGAGGGGGGGCTAAACTATGGCTACACCTTC	CASSEGGLNYGYTF